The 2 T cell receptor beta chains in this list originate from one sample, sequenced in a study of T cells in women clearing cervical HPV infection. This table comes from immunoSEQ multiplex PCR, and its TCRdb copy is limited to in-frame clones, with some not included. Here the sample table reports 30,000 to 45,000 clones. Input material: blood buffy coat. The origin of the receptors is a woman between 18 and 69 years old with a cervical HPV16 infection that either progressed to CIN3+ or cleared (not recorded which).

CDR3 bases read: TGTGCCAGCTCAGCGAGCGGGATGGAAAAG. It encodes CASSASGMEK. The CDR3 as a whole reads CASSASGMEKLFF. V usage is TRBV18 and J usage is TRBJ2-2; the match to TRBD2 covers 7 bases. The CDR3 end falls 3 residues outside the read, so it is completed with the germline J gene. The CDR3 contains 13 residues. CDR1 and CDR2 from the germline V gene are KGHSH and LQKENI.

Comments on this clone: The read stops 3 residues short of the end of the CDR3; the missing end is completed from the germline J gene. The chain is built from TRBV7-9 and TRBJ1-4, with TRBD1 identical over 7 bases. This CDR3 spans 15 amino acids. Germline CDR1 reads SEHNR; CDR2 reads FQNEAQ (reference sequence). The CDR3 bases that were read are TGTGCCAGCAGCTTGGGAGGGGGCGATAATTCACCA. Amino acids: CASSLGGGDNSP. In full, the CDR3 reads CASSLGGGDNSPLFF.